Given below is one T cell receptor beta chain in context. The entry originates in a study of shared clonotypes between healthy human individuals. J gave up 6 bases and V 6 bases, and 12 bases lay outside the gene matches. Per germline, CDR1 MNHEY and CDR2 SVGAGI. This CDR3 has 15 amino acids. Measured with immunoSEQ multiplex PCR; TCRdb has only the in-frame clones, and not every one. This sample has some 2 million clones, with 85% to 95% found just once. What was sequenced was naive CD4+ T cells sorted from blood. Subset specified: CD45RA+ positively selected. The receptor's source is a man aged 18 to 29 in good health. The rearrangement joins TRBV6-5 to TRBJ2-7; 9 bases are shared with TRBD1. The CDR3 loop is CASSYLPGQGLEQYF. CDR3 DNA sequence: TGTGCCAGCAGCTACCTCCCGGGACAGGGACTCGAGCAGTACTTC.